One sample yielded the 22 T cell receptor beta chains listed below, sequenced in a study of cytomegalovirus exposure and HLA in healthy donors. PCR involved 60 Vbeta and 13 Jbeta primers. Profiling relied on immunoSEQ multiplex PCR, and the TCRdb table lists in-frame clones only, not all of them. This table has 150,000 to 200,000 clones, roughly 84% appearing once. Input material: PBMCs. These receptor sequences come from a man aged 45-60 years in good health and CMV-seropositive.

This sequence joins TRBV11-1 and TRBJ2-7, with 8 bases that match TRBD1. Unmatched junction bases numbered 15, after V lost 5 bases and J lost 3 bases. This CDR3 region has 17 residues. The germline V gene encodes CDR1 SGHAT and CDR2 FQDESV (reference sequence). This chain's CDR3 is CASSHSVVTGVHYEQYF. DNA for the CDR3: TGTGCCAGCAGCCATTCGGTCGTGACAGGGGTTCACTACGAGCAGTACTTC.

The chain is built from TRBV19 and TRBJ1-1, with D perhaps TRBD1 (6 bases). This CDR3 spans 14 amino acids. From germline, CDR1 is LNHDA and CDR2 SQIVND (reference sequence). V dropped 10 bases and J dropped 4 bases, with 19 bases sitting between them. DNA of the CDR3: TGTGCCACCACAGGGTATGTTTTCGGCACTGAAGCTTTCTTT. Its translation: CATTGYVFGTEAFF.

The V and J genes are TRBV10-1 and TRBJ2-1, with TRBD2 identical over 14 bases. In germline, CDR1 is WNHNN, CDR2 SYGVQD (reference sequence). With V trimmed by 2 bases and J by 10 bases, 4 bases remained unmatched. The CDR3 totals 15 residues. CDR3 region: CASSEGGLAGEEQFF. The CDR3, as DNA: TGCGCCAGCAGTGAGGGGGGACTAGCGGGAGAAGAGCAGTTCTTC.

This clone was detected once. V gene TRBV7-9 combines with J gene TRBJ2-5; D gene unclear. The CDR3 contains 15 residues. Germline lookup yields CDR1 SEHNR and CDR2 FQNEAQ (reference sequence). The ends were cut back, 0 bases at V and 2 bases at J, with 10 bases in the middle. DNA of the CDR3: TGTGCCAGCAGCTTAGCTGTAGGCAGGCAAGAGACCCAGTACTTC. It specifies CASSLAVGRQETQYF.

This clone was observed a single time. The rearrangement joins TRBV27 to TRBJ1-6; 8 bases match TRBD1. Germline CDR1 MNHEY, CDR2 SMNVEV (reference sequence). The junction had 3 bases not matched to a gene; V was cut back by 6 bases and J by 5 bases. The CDR3 contains 14 residues. In DNA, the CDR3 is TGTGCCAGCAGGGGACAGGCAAATAATTCACCCCTCCACTTT. It specifies CASRGQANNSPLHF.

V is TRBV19 and J is TRBJ2-3; TRBD1 matches 8 bases. V lost 6 bases and J lost 7; bases outside the gene matches: 12. The CDR3 consists of 15 residues. Germline V lookup: CDR1 LNHDA, CDR2 SQIVND (reference sequence). The CDR3 sequence is CASSPGQGAANTQYF. The CDR3 DNA follows: TGTGCCAGTAGCCCCGGGCAGGGGGCAGCGAATACGCAGTATTTT.

This rearrangement joins TRBV2 to TRBJ2-2, with D maybe TRBD1 (5 bases). The CDR3 runs to 16 residues. The ends were cut back, 3 bases at V and 5 bases at J, with 16 bases in the middle. Germline CDR1 reads SNHLY; CDR2 reads FYNNEI. CDR3 sequence (DNA): TGTGCCAGCAGTGACGGAATAGGGGAAACGACCGGGGAGCTGTTTTTT. Residues: CASSDGIGETTGELFF.

The gene calls are TRBV14 and TRBJ1-2, with TRBD1 matching 8 bases. The CDR3 covers 16 residues. Trimming cost V 4 bases and J 0 bases; bases outside gene matches: 7. The germline V gene has CDR1 SGHDN and CDR2 FVKESK. The CDR3 loop is CASSPSGQAPNYGYTF. CDR3 nucleotides: TGTGCCAGCAGCCCATCGGGACAGGCCCCTAACTATGGCTACACCTTC.

CDR3 nucleotide sequence: TGCGCCAGCAGCCAGGGGGCTTTTGAAGCTTTCTTT. This translates into CASSQGAFEAFF. The chain has TRBV4-1 and TRBJ1-1; possibly TRBD1 for D (6 bases). In germline, CDR1 is MGHRA, CDR2 YSYEKL. The CDR3 loop spans 12 amino acids. Trimming left V 3 bases short and J 7 bases short, with 9 bases between.

This clone has just a few counts. The chain is built from TRBV5-1 and TRBJ2-3; TRBD2 agrees at 9 bases. Germline assignment: CDR1 SGHRS and CDR2 YFSETQ. V shed 2 bases and J 2 bases; nucleotides not matched to a gene: 3. This CDR3 has 15 amino acids. This CDR3 is CASSFLAGATDTQYF. CDR3 sequence (DNA): TGCGCCAGCAGCTTTTTAGCGGGGGCCACAGATACGCAGTATTTT.

This rearrangement joins TRBV19 to TRBJ1-6; 7 nucleotides align to TRBD1. Germline V gene sequence: CDR1 LNHDA, CDR2 SQIVND (reference sequence). The CDR3 consists of 14 residues. Germline trimming cut 6 bases from V and 3 bases from J; bases unmatched to any gene: 2. The CDR3 nucleotides are TGTGCCAGTAGAGACAGGGACTATAATTCACCCCTCCACTTT. The encoded protein is CASRDRDYNSPLHF.

V gene TRBV2 combines with J gene TRBJ1-5, with D perhaps matching TRBD1 (6 bases). Germline lookup yields CDR1 SNHLY and CDR2 FYNNEI. This CDR3 region has 16 residues. V shed 6 bases and J shed 3 bases, with 18 bases lying between them. This CDR3 is CASRPRADRLNQPQHF. For the CDR3, the DNA is TGTGCCAGCAGGCCCCGAGCGGACAGACTCAATCAGCCCCAGCATTTT. Drawing the rest from reference TRBV2 and TRBJ1-5, the complete variable domain is EPEVTQTPSHQVTQMGQEVILRCVPISNHLYFYWYRQILGQKVEFLVSFYNNEISEKSEIFDDQFSVERPDGSNFTLKIRSTKLEDSAMYFCASRPRADRLNQPQHFGDGTRLSIL.

The chain combines TRBV19 with TRBJ1-1; D is possibly TRBD1 (5 bases). The CDR3 is made up of 16 amino acids. From germline, CDR1 is LNHDA and CDR2 SQIVND (reference sequence). V dropped 3 bases and J dropped 0 bases, with 14 bases sitting between them. The CDR3 coding sequence is TGTGCCAGTAGTATGAGGAGGAGGGGAATGAACACTGAAGCTTTCTTT. This codes for CASSMRRRGMNTEAFF.

The chain uses TRBV27 and TRBJ2-2, with 11 bases matching TRBD2. This CDR3 has 16 residues. V shed 3 bases, J shed 1 base, and the junction held 1 base outside the gene matches. Germline CDR1 and CDR2: MNHEY and SMNVEV (reference sequence). DNA for the CDR3: TGTGCCAGCAGTTTTGGACTAGCGGGGAACACCGGGGAGCTGTTTTTT. Translating gives CASSFGLAGNTGELFF.

The chain has TRBV7-9 and TRBJ2-7; D possibly corresponds to TRBD2 (5 bases). CDR3 length equals 14 residues. Looked up from germline, CDR1 is SEHNR and CDR2 is FQNEAQ (reference sequence). Between the trimmed V and J ends, which lost 1 base and 4 bases, there was a span of 11 bases. CDR3 region: CASSLDGGVYEQYF. DNA of the CDR3: TGTGCCAGCAGCTTAGACGGAGGAGTTTACGAGCAGTACTTC.

The gene calls are TRBV10-3 and TRBJ1-3; D is unclear. The CDR3 consists of 16 residues. Germline V gene lookup returns CDR1 ENHRY and CDR2 SYGVKD. Trimming removed 2 bases from V and 0 bases from J, with 11 bases in between. CDR3 amino acids: CAISENVRSSGNTIYF. In nucleotides, the CDR3 is TGTGCCATCAGTGAGAACGTCCGCAGCTCTGGAAACACCATATATTTT.

The rearrangement links TRBV9 to TRBJ1-2; D uncertain. There are 13 residues in the CDR3. The germline CDR1 and CDR2 sequences are SGDLS and YYNGEE. V was clipped by 0 bases and J by 8 bases, with 11 bases between them. DNA of the CDR3: TGTGCCAGCAGCGTAGGAGGGTTGCCGGGCTACACCTTC. Translated, it gives CASSVGGLPGYTF.

J is TRBJ1-1 and V is TRBV5-4; TRBD1 might be the D (6 bases). The CDR3 length is 16 residues. The V and J ends lost 4 bases and 1 base respectively, with 17 bases between them. Per the germline V gene, CDR1 is SGHNT and CDR2 is YYREEE (reference sequence). The CDR3 region is CASSRPQSRGNTEAFF. The CDR3 coding sequence is TGTGCCAGCAGCCGCCCTCAAAGCAGGGGGAACACTGAAGCTTTCTTT.

This chain uses TRBV5-1 with TRBJ1-1; possibly TRBD1 for D (6 bases). V was trimmed by 4 bases and J by 1 base, leaving 14 bases between them. This CDR3 has 15 residues. CDR1 is SGHRS and CDR2 is YFSETQ in the germline V gene. In DNA, the CDR3 is TGCGCCAGCAGCCCGGGGGGGGCGAGGAACACTGAAGCTTTCTTT. Its translation is CASSPGGARNTEAFF. Together with reference TRBV5-1 and TRBJ1-1, the CDR3 gives the full variable domain: KAGVTQTPRYLIKTRGQQVTLSCSPISGHRSVSWYQQTPGQGLQFLFEYFSETQRNKGNFPGRFSGRQFSNSRSEMNVSTLELGDSALYLCASSPGGARNTEAFFGQGTRLTVV.

This chain links TRBV6-1 with TRBJ1-6, with 7 bases fitting TRBD1. Germline V lookup: CDR1 MNHNS, CDR2 SASEGT. The CDR3 length is 15 residues. The junction had 6 bases not matched to a gene; V was cut back by 5 bases and J by 5 bases. The CDR3 coding sequence is TGTGCCAGCAGTCCTAGGACAGGAAATAATTCACCCCTCCACTTT. Its protein is CASSPRTGNNSPLHF.

The chain carries TRBV19 and TRBJ1-1; D might be TRBD1 (5 bases). The germline V gene has CDR1 LNHDA and CDR2 SQIVND (reference sequence). V lost 5 bases and J 1 base, leaving 11 bases between the germline ends. This CDR3 region has 14 residues. The CDR3 DNA follows: TGTGCCAGTAGTTACGGAGGGGAGAACACTGAAGCTTTCTTT. Translation: CASSYGGENTEAFF.

The table lists this clone with a count of one. The V gene is TRBV9, the J gene TRBJ1-4, with D possibly TRBD1 on 6 matching bases. The CDR3 runs 15 residues. V was cut by 4 bases and J by 5 bases, with 15 bases left in between. Looked up from germline, CDR1 is SGDLS and CDR2 is YYNGEE. CDR3: CASSFTQGANEKLFF. CDR3 sequence (DNA): TGTGCCAGCAGCTTTACACAGGGTGCAAATGAAAAACTGTTTTTT.